A selection of T cell receptor beta chains follows, all from one sample in a study of T cell changes during pregnancy in multiple sclerosis. Only in-frame clones appear in the TCRdb table, and some are missing; sequencing was by immunoSEQ multiplex PCR. The sample records 40,000 to 55,000 clones, just over 90% being singletons. The sequencing used CD4+ T cells from peripheral blood mononuclear cells, collected before pregnancy. The receptors shown here come from a female donor with multiple sclerosis, enrolled in a pregnancy study. CDR3s include the opening cysteine and the closing phenylalanine or tryptophan. A D gene is named only where the DNA matches it firmly. The listing skips clone size in some rows; elsewhere it reads once, few, many or a size class.

cdr3_length	v_call	j_call	clone_size	d_call	cdr3_aa	cdr3_nt
15	TRBV5-1	TRBJ2-7	few	TRBD2	CASSPGSGSQNEQYF	TGCGCCAGCAGCCCGGGGAGCGGGAGTCAAAACGAGCAGTACTTC
16	TRBV6-5	TRBJ2-1	once	TRBD2	CASSYGSSGTYNEQFF	TGTGCCAGCAGTTACGGGTCTAGCGGGACCTACAATGAGCAGTTCTTC
14	TRBV19	TRBJ1-3	-	-	CASSLRTTGNTIYF	TGTGCCAGTAGTCTACGGACAACTGGAAACACCATATATTTT
17	TRBV7-8	TRBJ2-2	-	TRBD2	CASSLRLAGTNTGELFF	TGTGCCAGCAGCTTAAGGCTAGCGGGTACGAACACCGGGGAGCTGTTTTTT
16	TRBV4-1	TRBJ2-3	once	TRBD2	CTSSQPGLAVTDTQYF	TGCACCAGCAGCCAGCCGGGACTAGCGGTTACAGATACGCAGTATTTT
14	TRBV30	TRBJ2-3	-	-	CAWSVSIETDTQYF	TGTGCCTGGAGTGTATCCATCGAGACAGATACGCAGTATTTT
15	TRBV6-6	TRBJ2-7	-	-	CASSRRQESSYEQYF	TGTGCCAGCAGCCGCCGACAGGAGAGCTCCTACGAGCAGTACTTC
11	TRBV6-1	TRBJ2-7	-	-	CASRESSAQYF	TGTGCCAGCAGGGAAAGCTCCGCGCAGTACTTC
16	TRBV27	TRBJ2-5	-	TRBD1	CASSLGTGGRQETQYF	TGTGCCAGCAGTCTGGGGACAGGGGGCAGGCAAGAGACCCAGTACTTC
16	TRBV27	TRBJ2-3	-	TRBD2	CASSESTSGLTDTQYF	TGTGCCAGCAGTGAATCAACTAGCGGACTCACAGATACGCAGTATTTT
15	TRBV18	TRBJ1-4	-	-	CASSPLPGQIEKLFF	TGTGCCAGCTCACCACTCCCAGGGCAGATTGAAAAACTGTTTTTT
17	TRBV9	TRBJ2-1	-	-	CASSPHIAASFYNEQFF	TGTGCCAGCAGCCCACATATTGCGGCTTCCTTTTACAATGAGCAGTTCTTC
15	TRBV30	TRBJ2-7	-	TRBD2	CAWRGGLAGNYEQYF	TGTGCCTGGAGGGGGGGACTAGCGGGAAACTACGAGCAGTACTTC
16	TRBV5-8	TRBJ1-3	once	-	CASSSLNHQGGNTIYF	TGTGCCAGCAGCTCACTGAACCACCAGGGCGGAAACACCATATATTTT
19	TRBV11-2	TRBJ2-7	-	TRBD2	CASSSSPGLAGAPSYEQYF	TGTGCCAGCAGCTCGTCTCCGGGACTAGCGGGAGCCCCTTCCTACGAGCAGTACTTC
14	TRBV7-9	TRBJ1-2	-	-	CASSVRAQGDGYTF	TGTGCCAGCAGCGTCCGGGCCCAGGGTGATGGCTACACCTTC
16	TRBV7-3	TRBJ2-3	-	TRBD2	CASSFGLAGARDTQYF	TGTGCCAGCAGCTTTGGACTAGCGGGAGCGCGCGATACGCAGTATTTT
14	TRBV6-5	TRBJ2-7	-	TRBD2	CASSSLAGVYEQYF	TGTGCCAGCAGTTCCCTAGCGGGGGTTTACGAGCAGTACTTC
15	TRBV19	TRBJ1-4	-	TRBD1	CASMTLQGAHEKLFF	TGTGCCAGTATGACCTTACAGGGGGCGCATGAAAAACTGTTTTTT
16	TRBV5-8	TRBJ2-3	-	TRBD2	CASSSGLAGPSHTQYF	TGTGCCAGCAGCTCTGGACTAGCGGGGCCCTCGCATACGCAGTATTTT
15	TRBV5-4	TRBJ1-1	-	-	CASSWPGRENTEAFF	TGTGCCAGCAGCTGGCCAGGACGGGAGAACACTGAAGCTTTCTTT
15	TRBV7-2	TRBJ2-3	-	-	CASSPVGAPTDTQYF	TGTGCCAGCAGCCCCGTCGGAGCCCCCACAGATACGCAGTATTTT
15	TRBV5-5	TRBJ1-5	-	-	CASSLGLGGNQPQHF	TGTGCCAGCAGCCTGGGACTGGGCGGGAATCAGCCCCAGCATTTT
15	TRBV19	TRBJ1-5	-	-	CASSLIPEGNQPQHF	TGTGCCAGTAGTCTCATCCCGGAGGGGAATCAGCCCCAGCATTTT
13	TRBV30	TRBJ1-2	-	-	CAWSGERGWGYTF	TGTGCCTGGAGCGGAGAACGGGGTTGGGGCTACACCTTC
17	TRBV5-3	TRBJ2-3	-	-	CARSLVPTRCPTDTQYF	TGTGCCAGAAGCTTAGTTCCGACACGCTGTCCCACAGATACGCAGTATTTT
12	TRBV6-1	TRBJ1-2	-	-	CATTPDIKGYTF	TGTGCCACCACCCCCGACATTAAGGGCTACACCTTC
16	TRBV19	TRBJ2-3	once	TRBD2	CASRALGAGYTDTQYF	TGTGCCAGTAGGGCCTTGGGAGCGGGATACACAGATACGCAGTATTTT
15	TRBV6-1	TRBJ2-3	-	TRBD2	CASRTSGGGTDTQYF	TGTGCCAGCAGAACTTCCGGGGGGGGCACAGATACGCAGTATTTT
13	TRBV18	TRBJ2-7	-	-	CASSAGGSYEQYF	TGTGCCAGCTCGGCCGGAGGCTCCTACGAGCAGTACTTC
16	TRBV6-1	TRBJ1-5	-	-	CASSDPFVPINQPQHF	TGTGCCAGCAGTGACCCGTTTGTACCTATTAATCAGCCCCAGCATTTT